This T cell receptor (beta chain) comes out of a study of T-cell reconstitution after alpha-beta-depleted transplantation in children. Findings of the study overall: The high TCRbeta diversity at day 60 in some patients came from surviving recipient T cells and thymic progenitors. About two months after transplant, alpha-beta T cells reportedly came from several hundred expanded graft clones. Newly produced T cells mostly accounted for T-cell counts and diversity one year post-transplant.

Ten or more counts support this clonotype. Its target is unknown. CDR3 size: 11 residues. The germline V and J ends were trimmed by 9 bases and 5 bases, with 10 bases remaining between them. Germline V CDR1 and CDR2: MDHEN, SYDVKM. Molecular barcoding with unique molecular identifiers was used for the TCRbeta library. TCRdb recomputed calls from the PCR reads with MiXCR, one row per CDR3 protein. The profile shows roughly 250,000 distinct CDR3 sequences, just under 8.5% of them singletons. The sample consisted of PBMCs, mostly from graft donor cells, taken 180 days after TCRalphabeta/CD19-depleted stem cell transplant. The sequence came from a male patient younger than 18 who had a stem cell transplant for acute lymphoblastic leukemia, so the T cells may come from the graft donor. The genes are TRBV28 and TRBJ1-2; a possible D gene is TRBD1 (6 bases). The CDR3 here is CASTTGYGYTF. The DNA of the CDR3 is TGTGCCAGTACGACAGGATATGGCTACACCTTC.